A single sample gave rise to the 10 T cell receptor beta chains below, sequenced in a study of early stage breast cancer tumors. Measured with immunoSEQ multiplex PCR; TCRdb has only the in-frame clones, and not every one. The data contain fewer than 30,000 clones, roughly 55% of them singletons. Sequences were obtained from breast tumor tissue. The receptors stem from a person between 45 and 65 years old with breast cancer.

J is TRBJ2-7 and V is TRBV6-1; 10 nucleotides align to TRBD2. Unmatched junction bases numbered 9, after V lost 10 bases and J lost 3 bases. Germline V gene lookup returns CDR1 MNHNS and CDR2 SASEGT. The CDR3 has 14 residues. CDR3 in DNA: TGTGCCATTAGCTTAGCGGGAGGTTTCTACGAGCAGTACTTC. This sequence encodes CAISLAGGFYEQYF.

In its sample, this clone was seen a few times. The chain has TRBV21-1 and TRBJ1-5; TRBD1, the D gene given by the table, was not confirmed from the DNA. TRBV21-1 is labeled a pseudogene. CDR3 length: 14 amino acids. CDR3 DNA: TGTGCCAGCAGCAAAGTGGGCAGTTGCCAGCCCCAGCATTTT. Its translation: CASSKVGSCQPQHF.

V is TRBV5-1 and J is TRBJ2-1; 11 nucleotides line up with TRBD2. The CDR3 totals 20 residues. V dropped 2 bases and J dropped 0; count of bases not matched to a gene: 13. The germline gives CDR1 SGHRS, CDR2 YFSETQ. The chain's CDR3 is CASSLPGTSGLRSSYNEQFF. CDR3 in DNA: TGCGCCAGCAGCTTACCAGGGACTAGCGGACTGAGGAGCTCCTACAATGAGCAGTTCTTC.

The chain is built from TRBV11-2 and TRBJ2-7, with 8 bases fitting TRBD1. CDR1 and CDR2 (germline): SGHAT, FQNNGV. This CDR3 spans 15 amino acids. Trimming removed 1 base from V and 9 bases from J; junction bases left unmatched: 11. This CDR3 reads CASSLAGGPSAGQYF. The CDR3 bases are TGTGCCAGCAGCTTAGCAGGGGGCCCCTCCGCCGGGCAGTACTTC.

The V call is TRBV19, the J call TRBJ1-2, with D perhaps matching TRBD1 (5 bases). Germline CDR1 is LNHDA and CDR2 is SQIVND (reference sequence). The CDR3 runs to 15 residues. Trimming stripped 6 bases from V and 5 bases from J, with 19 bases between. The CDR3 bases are TGTGCCAGTAGCGACCTACATCAGGGAGGTTATGGCTACACCTTC. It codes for CASSDLHQGGYGYTF.

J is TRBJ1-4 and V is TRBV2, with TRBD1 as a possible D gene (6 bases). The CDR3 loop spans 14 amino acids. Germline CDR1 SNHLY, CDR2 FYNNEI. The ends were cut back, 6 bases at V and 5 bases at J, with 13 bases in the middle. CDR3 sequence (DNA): TGTGCCAGCAGCCAGGGGTCCACAAATGAAAAACTGTTTTTT. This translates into CASSQGSTNEKLFF.

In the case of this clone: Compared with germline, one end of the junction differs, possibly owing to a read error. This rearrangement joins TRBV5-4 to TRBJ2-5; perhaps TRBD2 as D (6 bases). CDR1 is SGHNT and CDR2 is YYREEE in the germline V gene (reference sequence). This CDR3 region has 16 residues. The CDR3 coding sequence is TGCGCCAGCAGCCAAGATATGATAGCGGCGGAGGGGACCCAGTACTTC. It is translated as CASSQDMIAAEGTQYF.

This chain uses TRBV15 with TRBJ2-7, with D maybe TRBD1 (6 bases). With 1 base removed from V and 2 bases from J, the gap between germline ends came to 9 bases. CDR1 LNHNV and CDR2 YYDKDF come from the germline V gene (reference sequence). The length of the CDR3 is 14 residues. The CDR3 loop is CATSRAGATYEQYF. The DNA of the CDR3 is TGTGCCACCAGCAGAGCAGGGGCCACCTACGAGCAGTACTTC.

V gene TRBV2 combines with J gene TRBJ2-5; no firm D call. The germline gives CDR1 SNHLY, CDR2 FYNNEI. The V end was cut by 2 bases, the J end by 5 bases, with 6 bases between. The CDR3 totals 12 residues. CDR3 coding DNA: TGTGCCAGCAGTGAATTTGGGGAGACCCAGTACTTC. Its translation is CASSEFGETQYF. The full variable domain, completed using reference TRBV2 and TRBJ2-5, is EPEVTQTPSHQVTQMGQEVILRCVPISNHLYFYWYRQILGQKVEFLVSFYNNEISEKSEIFDDQFSVERPDGSNFTLKIRSTKLEDSAMYFCASSEFGETQYFGPGTRLLVL.

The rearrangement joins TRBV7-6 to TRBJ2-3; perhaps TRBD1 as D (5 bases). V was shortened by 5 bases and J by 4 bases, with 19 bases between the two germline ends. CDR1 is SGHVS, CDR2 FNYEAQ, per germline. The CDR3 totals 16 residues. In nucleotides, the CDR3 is TGTGCCAGCAGCCCTAGGCAGGCAGGGTCCCCAGATACGCAGTATTTT. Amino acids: CASSPRQAGSPDTQYF.